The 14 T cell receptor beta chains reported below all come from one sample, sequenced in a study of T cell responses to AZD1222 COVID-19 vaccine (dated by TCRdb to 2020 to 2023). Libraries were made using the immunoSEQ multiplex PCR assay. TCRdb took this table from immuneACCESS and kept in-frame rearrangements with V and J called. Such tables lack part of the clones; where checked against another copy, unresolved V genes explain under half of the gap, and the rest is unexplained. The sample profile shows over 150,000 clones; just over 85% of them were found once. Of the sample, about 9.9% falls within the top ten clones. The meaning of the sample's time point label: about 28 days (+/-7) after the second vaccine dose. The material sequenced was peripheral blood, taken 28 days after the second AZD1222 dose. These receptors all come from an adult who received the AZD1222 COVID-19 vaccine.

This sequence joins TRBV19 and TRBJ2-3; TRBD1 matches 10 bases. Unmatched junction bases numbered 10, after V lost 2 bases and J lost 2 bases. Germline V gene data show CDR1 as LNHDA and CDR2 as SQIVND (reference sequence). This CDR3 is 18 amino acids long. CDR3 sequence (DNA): TGTGCCAGTAGTATAACGACAGGGGGCGTCGACTTCACAGATACGCAGTATTTT. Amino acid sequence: CASSITTGGVDFTDTQYF. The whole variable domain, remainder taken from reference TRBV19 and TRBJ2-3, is DGGITQSPKYLFRKEGQNVTLSCEQNLNHDAMYWYRQDPGQGLRLIYYSQIVNDFQKGDIAEGYSVSREKKESFPLTVTSAQKNPTAFYLCASSITTGGVDFTDTQYFGPGTRLTVL.

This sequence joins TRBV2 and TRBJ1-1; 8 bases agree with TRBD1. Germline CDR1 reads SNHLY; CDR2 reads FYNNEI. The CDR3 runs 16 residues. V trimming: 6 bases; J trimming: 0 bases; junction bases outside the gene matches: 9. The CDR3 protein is CASRGPGQALNTEAFF. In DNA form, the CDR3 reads TGTGCCAGCAGAGGCCCGGGACAGGCCCTGAACACTGAAGCTTTCTTT.

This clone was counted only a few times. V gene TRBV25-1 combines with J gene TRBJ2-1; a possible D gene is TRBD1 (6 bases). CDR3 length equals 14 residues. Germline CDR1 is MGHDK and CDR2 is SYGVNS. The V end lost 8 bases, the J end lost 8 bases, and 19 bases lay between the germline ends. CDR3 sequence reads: CASEHRAGGDEQFF. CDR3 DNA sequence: TGTGCCAGCGAGCACAGGGCTGGGGGCGATGAGCAGTTCTTC.

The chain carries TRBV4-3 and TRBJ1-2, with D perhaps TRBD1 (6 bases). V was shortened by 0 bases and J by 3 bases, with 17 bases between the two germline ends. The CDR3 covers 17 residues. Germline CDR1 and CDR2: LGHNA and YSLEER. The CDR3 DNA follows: TGCGCCAGCAGCCAAGATCTGATGCCGGGGGCCGACTATGGCTACACCTTC. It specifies CASSQDLMPGADYGYTF.

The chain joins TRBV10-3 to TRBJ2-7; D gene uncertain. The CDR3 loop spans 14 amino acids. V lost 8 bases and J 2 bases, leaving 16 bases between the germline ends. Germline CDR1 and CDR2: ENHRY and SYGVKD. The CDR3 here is CAIGSQARAYEQYF. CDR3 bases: TGTGCCATCGGTAGCCAGGCCAGAGCCTACGAGCAGTACTTC.

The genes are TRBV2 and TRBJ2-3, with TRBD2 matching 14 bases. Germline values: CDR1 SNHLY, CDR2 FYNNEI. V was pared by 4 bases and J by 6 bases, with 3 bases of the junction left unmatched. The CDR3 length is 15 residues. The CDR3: CASSVRTSGGDTQYF. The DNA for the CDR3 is TGTGCCAGCAGTGTCCGGACTAGCGGGGGGGATACGCAGTATTTT.

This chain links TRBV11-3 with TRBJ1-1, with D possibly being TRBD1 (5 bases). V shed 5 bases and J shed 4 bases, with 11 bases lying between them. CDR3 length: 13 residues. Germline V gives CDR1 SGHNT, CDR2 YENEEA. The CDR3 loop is CASSRAGLTEAFF. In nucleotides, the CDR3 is TGTGCCAGCAGCCGGGCAGGGCTCACTGAAGCTTTCTTT.

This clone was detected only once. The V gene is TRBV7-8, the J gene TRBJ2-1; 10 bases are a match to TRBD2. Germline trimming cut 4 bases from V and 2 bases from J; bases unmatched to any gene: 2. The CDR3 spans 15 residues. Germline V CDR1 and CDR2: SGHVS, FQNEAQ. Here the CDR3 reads CASSSLAGAYNEQFF. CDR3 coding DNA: TGTGCCAGCAGCTCCCTAGCGGGGGCCTACAATGAGCAGTTCTTC.

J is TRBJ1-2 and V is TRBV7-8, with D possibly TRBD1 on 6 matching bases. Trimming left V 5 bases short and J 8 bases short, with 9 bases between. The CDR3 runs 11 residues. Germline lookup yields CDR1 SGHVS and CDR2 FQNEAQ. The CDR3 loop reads CASSQDSGYTF. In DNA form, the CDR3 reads TGTGCCAGCAGCCAGGACAGCGGCTACACCTTC.

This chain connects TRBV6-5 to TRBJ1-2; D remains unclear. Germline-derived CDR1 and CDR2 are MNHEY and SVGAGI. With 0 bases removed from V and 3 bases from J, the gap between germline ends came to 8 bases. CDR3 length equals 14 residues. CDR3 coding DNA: TGTGCCAGCAGTTACTCCCGGAGGGACTATGGCTACACCTTC. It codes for CASSYSRRDYGYTF.

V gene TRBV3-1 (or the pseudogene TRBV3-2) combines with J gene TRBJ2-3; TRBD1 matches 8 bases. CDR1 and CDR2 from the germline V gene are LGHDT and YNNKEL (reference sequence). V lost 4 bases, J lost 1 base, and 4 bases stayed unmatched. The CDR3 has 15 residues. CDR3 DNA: TGTGCCAGCAGCCTCCCGGGACAGGGCACAGATACGCAGTATTTT. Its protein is CASSLPGQGTDTQYF.

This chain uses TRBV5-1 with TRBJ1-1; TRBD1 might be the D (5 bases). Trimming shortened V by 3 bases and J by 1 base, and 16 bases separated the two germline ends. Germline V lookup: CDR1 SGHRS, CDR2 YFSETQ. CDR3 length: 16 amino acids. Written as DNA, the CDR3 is TGCGCCAGCAGCTCTGGAAGGGGATTTTCGAACACTGAAGCTTTCTTT. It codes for CASSSGRGFSNTEAFF.

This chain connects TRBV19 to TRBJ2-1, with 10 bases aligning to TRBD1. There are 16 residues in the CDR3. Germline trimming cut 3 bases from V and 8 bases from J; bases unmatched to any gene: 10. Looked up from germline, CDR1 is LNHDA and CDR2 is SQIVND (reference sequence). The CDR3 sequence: CASSILPGQGLDEQFF. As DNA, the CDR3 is TGTGCCAGTAGTATCCTACCGGGACAGGGGTTAGATGAGCAGTTCTTC.

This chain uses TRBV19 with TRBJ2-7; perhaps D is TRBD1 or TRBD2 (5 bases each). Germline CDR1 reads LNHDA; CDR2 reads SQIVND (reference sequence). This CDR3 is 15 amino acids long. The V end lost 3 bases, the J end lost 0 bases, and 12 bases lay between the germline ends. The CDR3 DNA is TGTGCCAGTAGTATGGGGGACGGTTACTCCTACGAGCAGTACTTC. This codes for CASSMGDGYSYEQYF.